This paragraph covers one T cell receptor (beta chain) sequence. Sequencing targeted expressed TCRB transcripts, as all isolated RNA had been reverse transcribed. Sequencing was performed with immunoSEQ multiplex PCR; in TCRdb, only in-frame clones are kept and a portion is missing. In the table there are fewer than 650,000 clones, 15% to 18% of which are singletons. This sample is drawn from a study of beta chain features in type 1 diabetes. The ends were cut back, 4 bases at V and 0 bases at J, with 13 bases in the middle. The CDR3 sequence is 15 residues long. CDR1 is SGDLS, CDR2 YYNGEE, per germline.

Sequencing used naive CD4+ T cells from blood. The chain carries TRBV9 and TRBJ2-5, with D possibly TRBD2 on 5 matching bases. The TCR sequence derives from a man aged 18 to 30 in good health. This chain's CDR3 is CASSPSPGYQETQYF. The CDR3 DNA reads TGTGCCAGCAGCCCGTCACCGGGATACCAAGAGACCCAGTACTTC.